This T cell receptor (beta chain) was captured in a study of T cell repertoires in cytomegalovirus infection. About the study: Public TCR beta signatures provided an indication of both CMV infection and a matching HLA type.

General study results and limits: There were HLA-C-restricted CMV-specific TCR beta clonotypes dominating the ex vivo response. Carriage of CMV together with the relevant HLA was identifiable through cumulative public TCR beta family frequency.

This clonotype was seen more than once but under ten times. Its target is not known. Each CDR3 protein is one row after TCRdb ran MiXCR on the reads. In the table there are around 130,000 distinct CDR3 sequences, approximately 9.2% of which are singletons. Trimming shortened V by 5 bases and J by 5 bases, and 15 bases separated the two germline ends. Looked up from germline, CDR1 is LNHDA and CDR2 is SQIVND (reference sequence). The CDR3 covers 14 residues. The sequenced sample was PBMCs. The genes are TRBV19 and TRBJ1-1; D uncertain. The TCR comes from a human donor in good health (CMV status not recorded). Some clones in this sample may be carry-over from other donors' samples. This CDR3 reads CASSSQWGGTEAFF. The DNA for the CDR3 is TGTGCCAGTAGTTCTCAGTGGGGAGGGACTGAAGCTTTCTTT. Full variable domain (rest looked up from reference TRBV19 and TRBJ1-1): DGGITQSPKYLFRKEGQNVTLSCEQNLNHDAMYWYRQDPGQGLRLIYYSQIVNDFQKGDIAEGYSVSREKKESFPLTVTSAQKNPTAFYLCASSSQWGGTEAFFGQGTRLTVV.